This T cell receptor beta chain stems from a study of monozygotic twins with inflammatory bowel disease. The length of the CDR3 is 16 residues. Germline V CDR1 and CDR2: MNHEY, SVGAGI. Study-level findings and limits: Any single strong signal or clonotype tied to IBD lacked support. Patient-specific immunosuppressive treatments may have made repertoires more variable.

Turning to this clonotype: Its target is not known.

With about 15 and 9 cycles respectively, two nested PCRs were carried out on TCRalpha and TCRbeta cDNA. TCRdb reworked the 5' RACE reads into one entry per CDR3 protein, no DNA. The sample has approximately 400,000 distinct CDR3 sequences. The sequencing sample was made of blood. The sequence derives from a human donor with ulcerative colitis or Crohn's disease, or a healthy co-twin of an affected twin (not recorded which). The rearrangement uses TRBV6-5 and TRBJ2-2; the TRBD1 assignment by TCRdb is unverifiable without DNA. CDR3 sequence: CASSYSGTGGTGELFF.